Described below is a single T cell receptor (beta chain) sequence and its context. The table came from immunoSEQ multiplex PCR; TCRdb's copy has only in-frame clones and leaves some out. This table has 250,000 to 300,000 clones, nearly 90% appearing once. The sample is drawn from a study of cytomegalovirus exposure and HLA in healthy donors. The donors were in the approximately 120-subject validation cohort; that cohort was separate from the approximately 730-subject first cohort. CDR1 is MNHNY, CDR2 SVGAGI, per germline (reference sequence). The CDR3 has 15 residues. Deletions cut 2 bases from V and 3 bases from J, with 13 bases between.

The receptor comes from a woman aged 18-35 years in good health and CMV-seronegative. Sequencing input: PBMCs. This rearrangement joins TRBV6-6 to TRBJ1-2; no clear D gene. The CDR3 is CASSYPTGNDYGYTF. The CDR3 nucleotides read TGTGCCAGCAGTTACCCGACGGGGAACGACTATGGCTACACCTTC.